This is a list of T cell receptor beta chains from one sample in a study of immune evolution from preneoplasia to lung adenocarcinoma. The protocol was immunoSEQ multiplex PCR, while the TCRdb copy is restricted to in-frame clones and leaves out a portion. The sample has about 11,000 clones, around 75% seen once. The specimen sequenced was FFPE normal lung tissue adjacent to the tumor. The receptors originated from a person between 60 and 69 years old with lung adenocarcinoma. Some clones in this sample may be carry-over from other donors' samples. Both conserved end residues are part of each CDR3. A D gene is named only where the DNA matches it firmly. Expanded clones get a size class; other rows say once, few or many, or leave the size out.

v_gene: TRBV2
j_gene: TRBJ2-7
d_gene: TRBD2
abundance: .
CDR3nt: TGTGCCAGCAGTGTAGCGGGAGGGCCCTCCTACGAGCAGTACTTC
CDR3aa: CASSVAGGPSYEQYF

v_gene: TRBV19
j_gene: TRBJ2-1
d_gene: .
abundance: .
CDR3nt: TGTGCCAGTAGTATAGGCGCGGGGACTTACTATGAGCAGTTCTTC
CDR3aa: CASSIGAGTYYEQFF

v_gene: TRBV7-2
j_gene: TRBJ2-7
d_gene: TRBD1
abundance: .
CDR3nt: TGTGCCAGCAGCGGGACAGAAACACGCTACGAGCAGTACTTC
CDR3aa: CASSGTETRYEQYF

v_gene: TRBV4-1
j_gene: TRBJ2-1
d_gene: .
abundance: few
CDR3nt: TGCGCCAGCAGCCAAGACTATCTCAATGAGCAGTTCTTC
CDR3aa: CASSQDYLNEQFF

v_gene: TRBV4-1
j_gene: TRBJ2-7
d_gene: .
abundance: .
CDR3nt: TGCGCCAGCAGCCAAGAAGGCCCAATCGTCCCCTACGAGCAGTACTTC
CDR3aa: CASSQEGPIVPYEQYF

v_gene: TRBV5-4
j_gene: TRBJ1-2
d_gene: .
abundance: .
CDR3nt: TGTGCCAGCAGCTTTGACAGTCCCCTCGATGGCTACACCTTC
CDR3aa: CASSFDSPLDGYTF

v_gene: TRBV18
j_gene: TRBJ1-5
d_gene: TRBD1
abundance: .
CDR3nt: TGTGCCAGCTCCCCGGACAGGGCTGATCAGCCCCAGCATTTT
CDR3aa: CASSPDRADQPQHF

v_gene: TRBV5-1
j_gene: TRBJ2-7
d_gene: .
abundance: .
CDR3nt: TGCGCCAGCAGCTTGGGACAGGTCCCCTCCGAGCAGTACTTC
CDR3aa: CASSLGQVPSEQYF

v_gene: TRBV12-5
j_gene: TRBJ2-3
d_gene: TRBD2
abundance: .
CDR3nt: TGTGCTAGTGGTTTGAGGACACCGGGACTAGTTAACCGAGATACGCAGTATTTT
CDR3aa: CASGLRTPGLVNRDTQYF

v_gene: TRBV6-4
j_gene: TRBJ2-3
d_gene: .
abundance: .
CDR3nt: TGTGCCAGCAGTCCCTCCCCCGCAGATACGCAGTATTTT
CDR3aa: CASSPSPADTQYF

v_gene: TRBV19
j_gene: TRBJ2-1
d_gene: TRBD2
abundance: .
CDR3nt: TGTGCCAGTAGTATCGGGGGCGGGAGGGCCAATGAGCAGTTCTTC
CDR3aa: CASSIGGGRANEQFF

v_gene: TRBV6-1
j_gene: TRBJ2-7
d_gene: .
abundance: .
CDR3nt: TGTGCCAGCAGTGAAACGATGGCGGTTTACTACGAGCAGTACTTC
CDR3aa: CASSETMAVYYEQYF

v_gene: TRBV6-6
j_gene: TRBJ1-4
d_gene: .
abundance: .
CDR3nt: TGTGCCAGCAGTTACGCGACAGCAACTAATGAAAAACTGTTTTTT
CDR3aa: CASSYATATNEKLFF

v_gene: TRBV5-1
j_gene: TRBJ2-5
d_gene: TRBD2
abundance: .
CDR3nt: TGCGCCAGCAACCCGGGGGGGGTAGAGACCCAGTACTTC
CDR3aa: CASNPGGVETQYF

v_gene: TRBV6-5
j_gene: TRBJ1-3
d_gene: .
abundance: .
CDR3nt: TGTGCCAGCACCCCGCCAGGCTCTGGAAACACCATATATTTT
CDR3aa: CASTPPGSGNTIYF

v_gene: TRBV29-1
j_gene: TRBJ1-2
d_gene: .
abundance: .
CDR3nt: TGCAGCGCCCGACGGATAGCTAACTATGGCTACACCTTC
CDR3aa: CSARRIANYGYTF